Listed below are T cell receptor beta chains from one sample, sequenced in a study of CD8 T cells in ankylosing spondylitis. TCRdb ran MiXCR on the 5' RACE reads and lists one entry per CDR3 protein. The data show about 170,000 distinct CDR3 sequences, approximately 20% seen once. The sample comprised blood, either unsorted or a sorted T cell fraction (not recorded which). The receptors were sampled from a male donor with ankylosing spondylitis or in good health (not recorded which). The conserved cysteine and the conserved F or W are not part of the CDR3 here. Size is omitted from some rows. Given values are once, few, many or a class for expanded clones.

len	abundance	v_gene	j_gene	CDR3aa
14	few	TRBV24-1	TRBJ2-1	ATSDLPASGSTEQF
13	-	TRBV7-2	TRBJ2-1	ASSLWTNDYNEQF
13	many	TRBV20-1	TRBJ2-7	SAETGTGNNYKQY
13	-	TRBV5-1	TRBJ2-2	ASRKRGAATGELF
12	many	TRBV10-3	TRBJ2-5	AISESTGAETQY
11	many	TRBV5-6	TRBJ2-1	ASSFRIRDEQF
11	many	TRBV29-1	TRBJ2-7	SALSRGTYEQY
13	-	TRBV12-3/TRBV12-4	TRBJ2-4	ASSQTGQGAGVRY
10	-	TRBV7-3	TRBJ2-1	ASSGANNEQF
14	few	TRBV7-9	TRBJ2-1	ASSPYGQGRTNEQF
12	many	TRBV5-1	TRBJ2-7	ASGQGLAGDEQY
10	many	TRBV20-1	TRBJ2-1	VIAGVDVEQF
15	many	TRBV10-3	TRBJ1-1	AISELVRDPYGTEAF
13	few	TRBV20-1	TRBJ1-6	SARGAQGNNSPLH
13	many	TRBV12-3/TRBV12-4	TRBJ2-3	ASSLGTDHTDTQY
13	few	TRBV5-1	TRBJ2-7	ASSLVGLASYEQY
14	few	TRBV18	TRBJ1-1	ASSPPRGGWETEAF
10	-	TRBV7-2	TRBJ1-1	ASSLTGSEAF
10	many	TRBV29-1	TRBJ1-4	SVEDPLEKLF
14	many	TRBV5-1	TRBJ2-2	ASSFGLARFTGELF
11	many	TRBV3-1	TRBJ1-1	ASSQGGNTEAF
10	many	TRBV29-1	TRBJ1-2	SVVQGNYGYT
12	few	TRBV28	TRBJ2-5	ASSPPARGETQY
13	-	TRBV12-3/TRBV12-4	TRBJ2-7	ASSRPGQASYEQY
13	few	TRBV7-2	TRBJ2-2	ASSLASRNTGELF
14	-	TRBV5-1	TRBJ2-1	ASSLAQAGGQGEQF
11	-	TRBV3-1	TRBJ1-4	ASSWGNNEKLF
11	few	TRBV5-8	TRBJ2-7	ASSLGKGYEQY
13	many	TRBV5-1	TRBJ2-5	ASSSTGTSVETQY
15	many	TRBV12-3/TRBV12-4	TRBJ1-5	ASRPGQGTNSHQPQH
10	-	TRBV6-1	TRBJ2-1	ASSEPLGEQF
13	few	TRBV27	TRBJ2-2	ASSLRSRNTGELF
12	many	TRBV5-1	TRBJ2-2	ASCPTDGTGELF
13	many	TRBV20-1	TRBJ2-7	SARVGLAGAYEQY
12	many	TRBV5-8	TRBJ1-1	ASSLLARNTEAF
12	many	TRBV5-1	TRBJ1-4	ASSQGAANEKLF
11	few	TRBV12-3/TRBV12-4	TRBJ1-1	ASSLFEGTEAF
12	-	TRBV7-2	TRBJ2-3	ASSSTLTQDTQY
14	many	TRBV7-8	TRBJ1-1	ASSLFGSKSNTEAF
15	-	TRBV5-1	TRBJ2-2	ASSLPHGKGNTGELF
12	-	TRBV5-1	TRBJ2-1	ASLAGGPGNEQF